This T cell receptor beta chain was profiled in a study of beta chain features in type 1 diabetes. Findings and caveats of the study: A moderate, significant TCRB CDR3 shortening appeared in type 1 diabetes across four CD4+ subsets. Within patients, naive, central memory and Treg TCRB repertoires seemed more similar than within healthy donors.

V lost 5 bases and J 6 bases, leaving 13 bases between the germline ends. Germline CDR1 and CDR2: SGHTA and FQGNSA. The CDR3 is made up of 13 amino acids. Sequencing targeted expressed TCRB transcripts, as all isolated RNA had been reverse transcribed. Roughly 3.6 million reads were obtained on average from naive, central memory and regulatory T cell samples. Produced via immunoSEQ multiplex PCR; TCRdb's table is partial and in-frame only. The table lists about 650,000 clones, 12% of them singletons, with around 0.12% in the top ten. In regard to this clone: Its antigen remains unidentified.

This chain uses TRBV7-2 with TRBJ1-2, with D tentatively TRBD1 (6 bases). The TCR originated in a young man with type 1 diabetes. Sequencing input: naive CD4+ T cells from blood. The CDR3 region has the DNA TGTGCCAGCAGCCCACAGGGTTGGGATGGCTACACCTTC. Residues: CASSPQGWDGYTF.